Listed here are 10 T cell receptor beta chains from one sample, sequenced in a study of identical twins. TCRdb passed the 5' RACE reads through MiXCR, listing each CDR3 protein once. The sample contains just under 650,000 distinct CDR3 sequences, 7% to 7.5% of which appear only once. This sample also belongs to another study, concerning yellow fever vaccine responses in identical twins.

Sequencing input: PBMCs. All receptors come from a young woman in good health.

This clonotype was found a few times. The chain recombines TRBV7-8 with TRBJ2-7, with D perhaps matching TRBD2 (6 bases). Germline V lookup: CDR1 SGHVS, CDR2 FQNEAQ. V was shortened by 2 bases and J by 2 bases, with 22 bases between the two germline ends. This CDR3 region has 18 residues. The CDR3: CASSLTTGGTAIPYEQYF. The CDR3 nucleotides read TGTGCCAGCAGCTTAACAACGGGCGGGACCGCGATTCCCTACGAGCAGTACTTC.

This clonotype showed up many times. The genes are TRBV5-1 and TRBJ2-2, with D perhaps TRBD2 (5 bases). The CDR3 has 15 amino acids. The germline gives CDR1 SGHRS, CDR2 YFSETQ. V lost 2 bases, J lost 7 bases, and 15 bases lay in between. CDR3 region: CASSFRAAEDGELFF. CDR3 DNA sequence: TGCGCCAGCAGCTTTAGGGCAGCGGAAGACGGGGAGCTGTTTTTT.

The sample holds one count of this clonotype. The J gene is TRBJ2-1, the V gene TRBV18, with TRBD2 as a possible D gene (6 bases). The CDR3 loop spans 16 amino acids. The germline CDR1 and CDR2 sequences are KGHSH and LQKENI. V was shortened by 5 bases and J by 0 bases, with 14 bases between the two germline ends. For the CDR3, the DNA is TGTGCCAGCTCATTGCGACTAGTCAGCTCCTACAATGAGCAGTTCTTC. Translated: CASSLRLVSSYNEQFF. Using reference TRBV18 and TRBJ2-1 for the parts outside the CDR3, the full variable domain is NAGVMQNPRHLVRRRGQEARLRCSPMKGHSHVYWYRQLPEEGLKFMVYLQKENIIDESGMPKERFSAEFPKEGPSILRIQQVVRGDSAAYFCASSLRLVSSYNEQFFGPGTRLTVL.

This clonotype was seen many times. V and J are TRBV12-3 or TRBV12-4 and TRBJ2-1; no definite D call. Between the trimmed V and J ends, which lost 5 bases and 4 bases, there was a span of 15 bases. The CDR3 spans 15 residues. Written as DNA, the CDR3 is TGTGCCAGCAGTCCCGATTTCCCGGCTTACAATGAGCAGTTCTTC. Encoded protein: CASSPDFPAYNEQFF.

The chain has TRBV28 and TRBJ2-7, with D possibly TRBD1 on 6 matching bases. Germline values: CDR1 MDHEN, CDR2 SYDVKM. The V end lost 4 bases, the J end lost 9 bases, and 19 bases lay between the germline ends. The CDR3 extends over 14 amino acids. The CDR3 DNA follows: TGTGCCAGCAGTTCCCCACTGGACAGTAAACCGCAGTACGTC. Translating it yields CASSSPLDSKPQYV.

In this sample, this clonotype turned up many times. The chain has TRBV15 and TRBJ2-5; D may be TRBD2 (5 bases). V shed 8 bases and J shed 4 bases, with 20 bases lying between them. Germline assignment: CDR1 LNHNV and CDR2 YYDKDF (reference sequence). CDR3 length equals 15 residues. As DNA, the CDR3 is TGTGCCACCGGCATTGGGAGTTTAAAGGGAGAGACCCAGTACTTC. This gives the protein CATGIGSLKGETQYF.

This clonotype has at least ten counts. The chain employs TRBV5-1 and TRBJ2-1; 7 bases map to TRBD2. The CDR3 loop spans 16 amino acids. Germline V lookup: CDR1 SGHRS, CDR2 YFSETQ. V was clipped by 4 bases and J by 0 bases; unmatched bases: 7. The CDR3 DNA sequence: TGCGCCAGCAGCCTAAAAGCGGGGAACTCCTACAATGAGCAGTTCTTC. Encoded protein: CASSLKAGNSYNEQFF.

The chain links TRBV10-3 to TRBJ1-2; D unclear. Germline values: CDR1 ENHRY, CDR2 SYGVKD. The CDR3 totals 13 residues. Trimming removed 7 bases from V and 7 bases from J, with 16 bases in between. For the CDR3, the DNA is TGTGCCATCACGGCCGGACCCCCATTTGGCTACACCTTC. Translating gives CAITAGPPFGYTF.

The chain combines TRBV28 with TRBJ2-7; D gene uncertain. Per germline, CDR1 MDHEN and CDR2 SYDVKM. CDR3 length: 15 amino acids. Trimming stripped 2 bases from V and 4 bases from J, with 15 bases between. The CDR3 DNA follows: TGTGCCAGCAGTTTAACGTCCGGGTTGCGGTACGAGCAGTACTTC. Amino acids: CASSLTSGLRYEQYF.

This clonotype turned up a few times. The V call is TRBV5-1, the J call TRBJ1-1; D might be TRBD1 (6 bases). The CDR3 has 15 residues. Trimming shortened V by 5 bases and J by 3 bases, and 17 bases separated the two germline ends. The V gene's germline CDR1 is SGHRS and CDR2 YFSETQ. CDR3 sequence (DNA): TGCGCCAGCAGATCACGGCGGGGGCCTGACACTGAAGCTTTCTTT. Its protein is CASRSRRGPDTEAFF.